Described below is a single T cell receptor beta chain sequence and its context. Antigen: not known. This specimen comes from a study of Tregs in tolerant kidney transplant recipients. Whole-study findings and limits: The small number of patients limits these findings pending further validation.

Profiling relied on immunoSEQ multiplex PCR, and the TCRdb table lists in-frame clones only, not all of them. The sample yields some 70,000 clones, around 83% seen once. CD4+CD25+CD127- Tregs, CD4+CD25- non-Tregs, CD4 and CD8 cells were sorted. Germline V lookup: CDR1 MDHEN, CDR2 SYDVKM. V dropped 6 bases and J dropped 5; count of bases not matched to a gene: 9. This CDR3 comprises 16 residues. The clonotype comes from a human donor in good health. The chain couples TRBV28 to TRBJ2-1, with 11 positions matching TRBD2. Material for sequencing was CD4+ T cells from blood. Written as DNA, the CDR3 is TGTGCCAGCAGCCCCCTTAGCGGGAGGGATGACAATGAGCAGTTCTTC. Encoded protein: CASSPLSGRDDNEQFF.